These T cell receptor beta chains were read from a single sample in a study of blood T cells in healthy people across ages. TCRdb reanalysed the 5' RACE reads using MiXCR and keeps one entry per CDR3 protein. The data contain about 1 million distinct CDR3 sequences, 35% to 55% of them seen just once; the ten biggest clones take up under 20%. The material sequenced was blood. Receptors were obtained from a woman aged 55-69 years in good health. Each CDR3 is given with its conserved first and last residue. A D gene is named only where the DNA matches it firmly. Size is omitted from some rows. Given values are once, few, many or a class for expanded clones.

D: TRBD1; J: TRBJ2-3; size: NA; V: TRBV7-9; CDR3: CASSPGGQVADTQYF; DNA: TGTGCCAGCAGCCCCGGCGGACAGGTGGCAGATACGCAGTATTTT
D: NA; J: TRBJ2-6; size: NA; V: TRBV3-1; CDR3: CASSQQGGANVLTF; DNA: TGTGCCAGCAGCCAACAGGGTGGGGCCAACGTCCTGACTTTC
D: TRBD2; J: TRBJ2-7; size: NA; V: TRBV6-1; CDR3: CASADLGLAHEQYF; DNA: TGTGCCAGCGCTGATTTGGGACTAGCTCACGAGCAGTACTTC
D: NA; J: TRBJ2-3; size: many; V: TRBV20-1; CDR3: CSAPFGTDTQYF; DNA: TGCAGTGCTCCTTTTGGGACAGATACGCAGTATTTT
D: NA; J: TRBJ2-5; size: few; V: TRBV12-3/TRBV12-4; CDR3: CASNHIGAEETQYF; DNA: TGTGCCAGCAACCATATCGGGGCCGAAGAGACCCAGTACTTC
D: TRBD2; J: TRBJ2-7; size: few; V: TRBV27; CDR3: CASSSRTSGRGLGPYEQYF; DNA: TGTGCCAGCAGTTCCCGGACTAGCGGGAGGGGTTTAGGGCCCTACGAGCAGTACTTC
D: NA; J: TRBJ2-4; size: once; V: TRBV10-3; CDR3: CAISDMGAPREQYF; DNA: TGTGCCATCAGTGACATGGGGGCGCCTCGGGAGCAGTACTTC
D: NA; J: TRBJ2-7; size: NA; V: TRBV20-1; CDR3: CSARPRNPSGEQYF; DNA: TGCAGTGCTAGACCTCGGAACCCCTCGGGCGAGCAGTACTTC
D: NA; J: TRBJ1-5; size: NA; V: TRBV7-2; CDR3: CASSLGSSYDQPQHF; DNA: TGTGCCAGCAGCTTAGGGAGCTCATACGATCAGCCCCAGCATTTT
D: TRBD2; J: TRBJ2-1; size: NA; V: TRBV30; CDR3: CAWSVSSGRVFHNEQFF; DNA: TGTGCCTGGAGTGTATCTAGCGGGAGAGTTTTCCACAATGAGCAGTTCTTC
D: NA; J: TRBJ1-4; size: once; V: TRBV6-6; CDR3: CASRRGSEELFF; DNA: TGTGCCAGCAGAAGGGGAAGCGAAGAACTGTTTTTT
D: NA; J: TRBJ1-2; size: NA; V: TRBV14; CDR3: CASSQDPRGIHGYTF; DNA: TGTGCCAGCAGCCAAGACCCCAGGGGAATCCATGGCTACACCTTC
D: NA; J: TRBJ1-5; size: NA; V: TRBV6-1; CDR3: CASLYARNQPQHF; DNA: TGTGCCAGCTTGTATGCTAGGAATCAGCCCCAGCATTTT
D: NA; J: TRBJ2-5; size: few; V: TRBV4-1; CDR3: CASSQDFRVAETQYF; DNA: TGCGCCAGCAGCCAAGATTTCCGGGTAGCAGAGACCCAGTACTTC
D: NA; J: TRBJ1-3; size: NA; V: TRBV30; CDR3: CAWSERTVSGNTIYF; DNA: TGTGCCTGGAGTGAAAGGACAGTCTCTGGAAACACCATATATTTT
D: NA; J: TRBJ2-4; size: few; V: TRBV6-1; CDR3: CATLDPGLSNLRNIQYF; DNA: TGTGCCACCTTGGACCCGGGACTCTCAAATCTAAGGAACATTCAGTACTTC
D: TRBD1; J: TRBJ2-2; size: NA; V: TRBV24-1; CDR3: CATSDSYRGPGELFF; DNA: TGTGCCACCAGTGATTCTTACAGGGGGCCCGGGGAGCTGTTTTTT